This is a list of T cell receptor beta chains from one sample in a study of human T cells and chemical hapten exposure. In TCRdb, the RACE reads were re-called with MiXCR into one record per CDR3 protein. Here the sample spans fewer than 45,000 distinct CDR3 sequences, about 4.2% being singletons. Source: whole blood, taken in connection with sensitization to the hapten diphenylcyclopropenone (DPC). The receptors derive from a man between 50 and 59 years old with alopecia areata. Some clones in this sample may be carry-over from other donors' samples. The CDR3 runs from the conserved cysteine through the conserved F or W. Fields, in order: V gene, J gene, D gene, clone size, CDR3 DNA, CDR3 protein. D genes are given only for firm matches. The size field is filled for only some rows; it gives once, few, many or a size class.

>TRBV5-1|TRBJ2-6|-|many
TGCGCCAGCAGTGGTGGCCTTTCTGGGGCCAACGTCCTGACTTTC
CASSGGLSGANVLTF
>TRBV4-1|TRBJ1-1|TRBD1|many
TGCGCCAGCAGCCAGGGTAGGGGACAGGGGGCTAAGACTGAAGCTTTCTTT
CASSQGRGQGAKTEAFF
>TRBV30|TRBJ2-7|-|medium-sized
TGTGCCTGGAGTACTCAGGTCTACGAGCAGTACTTC
CAWSTQVYEQYF
>TRBV12-3/TRBV12-4|TRBJ2-7|TRBD1|few
TGTGCCAGCAGCCGAGACAGGGGCGAACAGTACTTC
CASSRDRGEQYF
>TRBV10-3|TRBJ2-3|TRBD2|few
TGTGCCACCCGCGCCGGGCGGGAGAGTACAGATACGCAGTATTTT
CATRAGRESTDTQYF
>TRBV7-9|TRBJ2-1|-|few
TGTGCCAGCAGCTTGGCGGGGCCCTACAATGAGCAGTTCTTC
CASSLAGPYNEQFF
>TRBV20-1|TRBJ2-1|TRBD2|many
TGCAGTGCTAGGGTAGCGGGAGAGGGGAATGAGCAGTTCTTC
CSARVAGEGNEQFF
>TRBV3-1|TRBJ2-5|TRBD1|many
TGTGCCAGCAGCCAACAAAACAGGGGGCAGCGGGAGACCCAGTACTTC
CASSQQNRGQRETQYF
>TRBV5-1|TRBJ2-4|-|many
TGCGCCAGCAGCTTGGGGGGGAGTATCAAAAACATTCAGTACTTC
CASSLGGSIKNIQYF
>TRBV2|TRBJ2-7|-|many
TGTGCCAGCACCACAGACTCCTACGAGCAGTACTTC
CASTTDSYEQYF
>TRBV6-1|TRBJ2-3|-|many
TGTGCCAGCAGTTCAGGGTCAGATACGCAGTATTTT
CASSSGSDTQYF
>TRBV14|TRBJ1-6|-|many
TGTGCCAGCCCTCGTGCTTACGGGAAAAAGGATTCACCCCTCCACTTT
CASPRAYGKKDSPLHF
>TRBV7-9|TRBJ2-2|TRBD1|few
TGTGCCAGCAGCTGGGGACAGGGGAACACCGGGGAGCTGTTTTTT
CASSWGQGNTGELFF
>TRBV18|TRBJ1-1|-|few
TGTGCCAGCTCACCAAGGAGCGGGGATATGAACACTGAAGCTTTCTTT
CASSPRSGDMNTEAFF
>TRBV5-1|TRBJ2-5|-|many
TGCGCCAGCAGCTTGTTGAGCCCTGAAGAGACCCAGTACTTC
CASSLLSPEETQYF
>TRBV6-1|TRBJ2-2|TRBD2|many
TGTGCCAGCAGTGTGGGGGGGACGGGGGAGCTGTTTTTT
CASSVGGTGELFF
>TRBV7-9|TRBJ2-2|-|many
TGTGCCAGCAGACAAACCGGGGAGCTGTTTTTT
CASRQTGELFF
>TRBV29-1|TRBJ2-5|TRBD1|once
TGCAGCGTTGAGCTAGGGGGCGAGGAGACCCAGTACTTC
CSVELGGEETQYF
>TRBV5-1|TRBJ2-3|TRBD2|few
TGCGCCAGCAGCTTCTCGACTAGCGGGGTCCGGGGTACAGATACGCAGTATTTT
CASSFSTSGVRGTDTQYF
>TRBV7-8|TRBJ1-3|-|many
TGTGCCAGCAGCGAAAGTGGGTCTGGAAACACCATATATTTT
CASSESGSGNTIYF
>TRBV6-5|TRBJ2-3|-|many
TGTGCCAGCAGTTACCAGGATACGCAGTATTTT
CASSYQDTQYF
>TRBV10-1|TRBJ2-3|-|many
TGCGCCAGCAGGAGGGGATTGGACACAGATACGCAGTATTTT
CASRRGLDTDTQYF
>TRBV19|TRBJ2-1|TRBD2|many
TGTGCCAGTAGCGGACTAGCGGGAGGTTATGAGCAGTTCTTC
CASSGLAGGYEQFF
>TRBV5-6|TRBJ1-4|-|many
TGTGCCAGCAGCAGACCAGGGTGGTTAGATGAAAAACTGTTTTTT
CASSRPGWLDEKLFF
>TRBV9|TRBJ1-1|-|many
TGTGCCAGCAGCGCTCAACAGGCGGTCAATACTGAAGCTTTCTTT
CASSAQQAVNTEAFF
>TRBV5-1|TRBJ1-5|-|many
TGCGCCAGCAGCTTGGAACCAGCCGGGAACAATCAGCCCCAGCATTTT
CASSLEPAGNNQPQHF
>TRBV12-3/TRBV12-4|TRBJ2-3|TRBD2|-
TGTGCCAGCAGGGGGACTAGCGGTCGCACAGATACGCAGTATTTT
CASRGTSGRTDTQYF